The present T cell receptor (beta chain) was sequenced within a study of T cells in Graves' hyperthyroidism and ophthalmopathy. Study-level results: Ophthalmopathy could be told apart from stable hyperthyroidism with a 13 V-J model.

Trimming left V 4 bases short and J 7 bases short, with 22 bases between. This CDR3 comprises 16 residues. Germline assignment: CDR1 MGHRA and CDR2 YSYEKL. Authors of the study amplified TCR beta CDR3 regions from RNA transcripts. Researchers ran a first-round RT-PCR on the TCR CDR3 using the HTBI primer set. TCRdb reprocessed the multiplex PCR reads with MiXCR, giving one entry per CDR3 protein. This sample has approximately 530,000 distinct CDR3 sequences, with 20% found just once. For this clonotype: Its antigen is undetermined.

The source is a man aged 40-49 years with Graves' ophthalmopathy. Specimen: blood. This chain joins TRBV4-1 and TRBJ1-2, with D unclear. The CDR3 DNA is TGCGCCAGCAGCCCCGAACTTAAGACGAGTCACCTTGGCTACACCTTC. Its translation is CASSPELKTSHLGYTF.